One and the same sample provided the 14 T cell receptor beta chains below, sequenced in a study of monozygotic twins with inflammatory bowel disease. TCRdb processed the 5' RACE reads again and assigns one entry to each CDR3 protein, with no DNA. This table lists approximately 160,000 distinct CDR3 sequences. Input material: blood. These receptors came from a human donor with ulcerative colitis or Crohn's disease, or a healthy co-twin of an affected twin (not recorded which).

The V call is TRBV5-6, the J call TRBJ1-1. In germline, CDR1 is SGHDT, CDR2 YYEEEE. This CDR3 contains 12 residues. CDR3 residues: CASSLDSVEAFF.

The V and J genes are TRBV28 and TRBJ2-1. There are 16 residues in the CDR3. Germline CDR1 is MDHEN and CDR2 is SYDVKM. The CDR3 is CASSLVASSSYNEQFF.

This CDR3 reads CACGVEAKNIQYF. This chain links TRBV30 with TRBJ2-4. CDR3 length: 13 residues. Germline loops: CDR1 GTSNPN, CDR2 SVGIG (reference sequence). Looking up the rest from reference TRBV30 and TRBJ2-4 gives the full variable domain: SQTIHQWPATLVQPVGSPLSLECTVEGTSNPNLYWYRQAAGRGLQLLFYSVGIGQISSEVPQNLSASRPQDRQFILSSKKLLLSDSGFYLCACGVEAKNIQYFGAGTRLSVL.

The chain uses TRBV5-1 and TRBJ1-6; TCRdb indicates TRBD1, and absent DNA this call remains unverified. CDR3 length equals 16 residues. Germline V gene data show CDR1 as SGHRS and CDR2 as YFSETQ. CDR3 amino acids: CASSLGDSSYNSPLHF.

This chain links TRBV29-1 with TRBJ2-1; there is no DNA to check the TCRdb D call of TRBD2. Germline V gene data show CDR1 as SQVTM and CDR2 as ANQGSEA. The CDR3 is made up of 17 amino acids. This CDR3 reads CSVAGLAGGNPYNEQFF.

V usage is TRBV20-1 and J usage is TRBJ1-1; TCRdb selects TRBD1, and the lack of DNA leaves this call unchecked. CDR3 length equals 14 residues. Germline V gene sequence: CDR1 DFQATT, CDR2 SNEGSKA (reference sequence). This chain's CDR3 is CSARGGGGTALSFF.

The chain has TRBV12-3 or TRBV12-4 and TRBJ2-5; no DNA is available, so the TRBD1 call from TCRdb remains unchecked. The CDR3 extends over 13 amino acids. CDR3 loop: CASTPGRVETQYF.

The chain is built from TRBV29-1 and TRBJ1-1. This CDR3 has 12 amino acids. Per germline, CDR1 SQVTM and CDR2 ANQGSEA. The CDR3 is CSVRQGGTEAFF.

The J gene is TRBJ1-5, the V gene TRBV14. Germline V gene lookup returns CDR1 SGHDN and CDR2 FVKESK. There are 13 residues in the CDR3. This CDR3 reads CASSQGRFQPQHF.

This chain joins TRBV14 and TRBJ1-1. Germline V lookup: CDR1 SGHDN, CDR2 FVKESK. The CDR3 is 16 residues long. CDR3 protein: CASSQDPGRMNTEAFF.

V gene TRBV5-1 combines with J gene TRBJ1-1. From germline, CDR1 is SGHRS and CDR2 YFSETQ. This CDR3 contains 14 residues. CDR3 sequence: CASSAAVGGTEAFF.

The chain links TRBV10-2 to TRBJ1-1; TCRdb's assignment of TRBD1 cannot be checked, as there is no DNA. The germline gives CDR1 WSHSY, CDR2 SAAADI. The CDR3 is 14 amino acids. CDR3 residues: CASSEDSLNTEAFF.

The chain uses TRBV7-3 and TRBJ1-5; checking the TCRdb D call of TRBD1 is not possible without DNA. The CDR3 sequence is 18 residues long. Per germline, CDR1 SGHTA and CDR2 FQGTGA. Here the CDR3 reads CASSSGQGASSLFLPQHF.

The chain links TRBV19 to TRBJ2-3; lacking DNA, the TRBD2 call made by TCRdb goes unchecked. CDR3 length: 17 residues. The germline V gene has CDR1 LNHDA and CDR2 SQIVND (reference sequence). CDR3 amino acids: CASSMTAAGGPTDTQYF.